These T cell receptor beta chains were read from a single sample in a study of patients and donors after allogeneic stem cell transplantation. TCRdb re-analysed the RT-PCR reads in MiXCR, keeping a single row per CDR3 protein. The data hold tens of thousands of distinct CDR3 sequences, with 37% observed a single time. Sequencing was carried out using blood, either unsorted or a sorted T cell fraction (not recorded which). The source is a human donor who was either an allogeneic HSCT recipient or a stem cell or donor lymphocyte infusion donor (not recorded which). It is not recorded whose cells these are; they may come from a transplant donor. Each CDR3 is given with its conserved first and last residue. Fields, in order: V gene, clone size, J gene, D gene, CDR3 protein, CDR3 DNA. The D gene is left open where the match is weak. Rows give clone size only sometimes, using once, few, many, or a class for an expanded clone.

TRBV5-1	few	TRBJ2-1	NA	CASSLAPPGAGNEQFF	TGCGCCAGCAGCTTGGCCCCACCGGGGGCGGGGAATGAGCAGTTCTTC
TRBV20-1	NA	TRBJ2-7	TRBD2	CSARPIIAGGIPYEQYF	TGCAGTGCTAGACCTATAATAGCGGGAGGAATTCCCTACGAGCAGTACTTC
TRBV29-1	NA	TRBJ2-3	NA	CSVDRSTDTQYF	TGCAGCGTTGACAGAAGCACAGATACGCAGTATTTT
TRBV24-1	NA	TRBJ2-2	TRBD1	CATSTLDRGSTGELFF	TGTGCCACCAGTACCCTCGACAGGGGGAGCACCGGGGAGCTGTTTTTT
TRBV29-1	NA	TRBJ2-2	TRBD1	CSVGQGAGGELFF	TGCAGCGTTGGCCAGGGGGCCGGCGGGGAGCTGTTTTTT
TRBV20-1	NA	TRBJ2-3	TRBD2	CSARGTSGIEFTSTDTQYF	TGCAGTGCTAGAGGGACTAGCGGGATCGAATTTACTAGCACAGATACGCAGTATTTT
TRBV18	NA	TRBJ1-1	TRBD1	CASSRQGGDMNTEAFF	TGTGCCAGCTCACGGCAGGGGGGAGATATGAACACTGAAGCTTTCTTT
TRBV29-1	few	TRBJ1-3	NA	CSVEGVGDTIYF	TGCAGCGTTGAGGGGGTGGGCGACACCATATATTTT
TRBV12-3/TRBV12-4	few	TRBJ1-2	NA	CASSPREQTSRNTF	TGTGCCAGCAGTCCCCGGGAACAGACCTCGAGGAACACCTTC
TRBV7-7	NA	TRBJ1-1	NA	CASSRDRNTEAFF	TGTGCCAGCAGCCGCGACAGGAACACTGAAGCTTTCTTT
TRBV20-1	once	TRBJ2-7	NA	CSAIQSSYEQYF	TGCAGTGCAATACAGAGCTCCTACGAGCAGTACTTC
TRBV7-2	few	TRBJ1-5	TRBD1	CASSADRGLGQPQHF	TGTGCCAGCAGCGCAGACAGGGGGCTCGGTCAGCCCCAGCATTTT
TRBV5-1	NA	TRBJ2-1	NA	CASRDGTQYNEQFF	TGCGCCAGTAGGGACGGGACTCAATACAATGAGCAGTTCTTC
TRBV7-9	NA	TRBJ2-3	NA	CASSRDLGASTDTQYF	TGTGCCAGCAGCCGGGACTTAGGGGCTAGCACAGATACGCAGTATTTT
TRBV20-1	few	TRBJ1-1	NA	CSARDGGGEAFF	TGCAGTGCTAGAGATGGAGGGGGAGAAGCTTTCTTT
TRBV29-1	NA	TRBJ1-2	NA	CSVEKPTDEANYGYTF	TGCAGCGTTGAAAAACCTACAGACGAAGCTAACTATGGCTACACCTTC
TRBV6-6	NA	TRBJ1-2	NA	CASSYSGRGPYGYTF	TGTGCCAGCAGTTACTCCGGGAGGGGACCCTATGGCTACACCTTC
TRBV10-3	few	TRBJ1-1	NA	CAISEVRLNTEAFF	TGTGCCATCAGTGAGGTCAGGCTGAACACTGAAGCTTTCTTT
TRBV20-1	NA	TRBJ1-1	NA	CSARDPEAFF	TGCAGTGCTAGAGATCCGGAAGCTTTCTTT
TRBV20-1	NA	TRBJ1-1	NA	CSASNDGGPTEAFF	TGCAGTGCTTCAAACGACGGGGGCCCCACTGAAGCTTTCTTT
TRBV21-1	NA	TRBJ2-7	NA	CASSTTGTSTQSCGEQYF	TGTGCCAGCAGCACAACGGGGACTAGCACCCAATCCTGCGGCGAGCAGTACTTC
TRBV5-6	once	TRBJ1-2	NA	CASSYTGGRFYGYTF	TGTGCCAGCAGCTACACAGGCGGGAGGTTCTATGGCTACACCTTC
TRBV18	NA	TRBJ2-5	NA	CASSPNRAETQYF	TGTGCCAGCTCACCAAACAGGGCCGAGACCCAGTACTTC
TRBV29-1	NA	TRBJ2-1	TRBD1	CSPYSRQGAYNEQFF	TGCAGCCCATACTCGAGACAGGGGGCCTACAATGAGCAGTTCTTC
TRBV20-1	few	TRBJ1-1	TRBD1	CSVNRGPLNTEAFF	TGCAGTGTAAACAGGGGTCCCCTGAACACTGAAGCTTTCTTT
TRBV12-3/TRBV12-4	NA	TRBJ1-3	NA	CASTAVFVGNTIYF	TGTGCCAGCACCGCGGTATTCGTTGGAAACACCATATATTTT
TRBV19	NA	TRBJ2-5	NA	CASSIGSAEETQYF	TGTGCCAGTAGTATAGGTTCAGCGGAAGAGACCCAGTACTTC
TRBV14	few	TRBJ2-1	TRBD2	CASSQDMPSGRAGYEQFF	TGTGCCAGCAGCCAAGATATGCCTAGCGGGAGGGCCGGGTATGAGCAGTTCTTC
TRBV29-1	many	TRBJ2-5	NA	CSLWGGQTYQETQYF	TGCAGCCTGTGGGGGGGACAGACGTACCAAGAGACCCAGTACTTC
TRBV5-1	many	TRBJ2-1	NA	CASSWASPNEQFF	TGCGCCAGCAGCTGGGCTAGCCCCAATGAGCAGTTCTTC
TRBV4-2	NA	TRBJ2-2	NA	CASNVGTGELFF	TGTGCCAGCAATGTTGGGACCGGGGAGCTGTTTTTT
TRBV12-3/TRBV12-4	few	TRBJ1-2	NA	CASSPIAGVRANYGYTF	TGTGCCAGCAGTCCCATTGCTGGGGTAAGGGCTAACTATGGCTACACCTTC
TRBV7-2	NA	TRBJ1-1	NA	CASSLEKNTKAFF	TGTGCCAGCAGCTTAGAGAAGAACACTAAAGCTTTCTTT
TRBV3-1	NA	TRBJ2-7	TRBD2	CASSGGLAGARYF	TGTGCCAGCAGTGGGGGACTAGCGGGAGCCAGGTACTTC
TRBV6-5	few	TRBJ1-1	NA	CASSSPGMNTEAFF	TGTGCCAGCAGCAGCCCAGGGATGAACACTGAAGCTTTCTTT
TRBV6-2/TRBV6-3	few	TRBJ1-1	TRBD1	CASSYRRDRSWNTEAFF	TGTGCCAGCAGTTACCGAAGGGACAGATCCTGGAACACTGAAGCTTTCTTT
TRBV11-3	few	TRBJ2-1	NA	CASSLSQDNEQFF	TGTGCCAGCAGCCTCAGTCAGGACAATGAGCAGTTCTTC
TRBV6-6	few	TRBJ1-1	NA	CASRLGPGHLASTEAFF	TGTGCCAGCAGACTAGGCCCGGGACACCTCGCGAGTACTGAAGCTTTCTTT
TRBV10-2	few	TRBJ1-4	TRBD1	CASGLGKNTGGEKLFF	TGCGCCAGCGGGCTCGGGAAGAACACAGGGGGTGAAAAACTGTTTTTT
TRBV5-8	NA	TRBJ2-3	NA	CASSYNREDTQYF	TGTGCCAGCAGCTACAACAGGGAGGATACGCAGTATTTT
TRBV5-1	few	TRBJ1-6	TRBD1	CASSIRDRVNSPLHF	TGCGCCAGCAGCATCCGGGACAGGGTGAATTCACCCCTCCACTTT
TRBV3-1	NA	TRBJ1-2	NA	CASSQDLGTNYGYTF	TGTGCCAGCAGCCAAGATTTGGGCACCAACTATGGCTACACCTTC
TRBV10-3	few	TRBJ1-1	NA	CAISSRDVAFF	TGTGCCATCAGCAGTCGGGACGTAGCTTTCTTT
TRBV9	few	TRBJ2-2	NA	CASSAAGLQRGELFF	TGTGCCAGCAGCGCGGCGGGACTCCAGCGCGGGGAGCTGTTTTTT
TRBV7-9	NA	TRBJ1-1	NA	CASSLVSEAFF	TGTGCCAGCAGCTTAGTTTCTGAAGCTTTCTTT
TRBV2	NA	TRBJ2-7	TRBD2	CASLGLAGNSYEQYF	TGTGCCAGCCTCGGACTAGCGGGGAACTCCTACGAGCAGTACTTC
TRBV5-1	NA	TRBJ2-1	NA	CASSRVGGHSYNEQFF	TGCGCCAGCAGCCGGGTGGGGGGCCATTCCTACAATGAGCAGTTCTTC
TRBV14	NA	TRBJ2-7	NA	CASSQDRQGGYEQYF	TGTGCCAGCAGCCAAGATCGCCAGGGCGGCTACGAGCAGTACTTC
TRBV12-3/TRBV12-4	NA	TRBJ1-2	NA	CASGDRKRGYGYTF	TGTGCCAGCGGAGACAGGAAACGAGGCTATGGCTACACCTTC
TRBV7-9	few	TRBJ2-3	NA	CASSRSGVTYTDTQYF	TGTGCCAGCAGTAGGTCGGGGGTTACCTACACAGATACGCAGTATTTT
TRBV4-3	NA	TRBJ2-1	NA	CASSQGRFYNEQFF	TGCGCCAGCAGCCAAGGCCGCTTCTACAATGAGCAGTTCTTC
TRBV21-1	NA	TRBJ2-5	NA	CASPLTGCIVQETQYF	TGTGCCAGCCCCCTTACAGGTTGTATCGTTCAAGAGACCCAGTACTTC
TRBV28	NA	TRBJ1-6	NA	CASSPTGNNSPLHF	TGTGCCAGCAGTCCAACAGGAAATAATTCACCCCTCCACTTT
TRBV20-1	NA	TRBJ2-7	NA	CSARGLVGVSVYEQYF	TGCAGTGCTAGAGGACTGGTTGGCGTAAGTGTCTACGAGCAGTACTTC
TRBV14	NA	TRBJ2-1	NA	CASSSDPYNEQFF	TGTGCCAGCAGCTCGGACCCCTACAATGAGCAGTTCTTC